This T cell receptor (beta chain) was observed in a study of cytomegalovirus exposure and HLA in healthy donors. Amplification used 60 Vbeta primers and 13 Jbeta primers. The protocol was immunoSEQ multiplex PCR, while the TCRdb copy is restricted to in-frame clones and leaves out a portion. The repertoire holds 90,000 to 120,000 clones, with around 77% as singletons. Worth noting for this clone: Antigen specificity is unknown.

From germline, CDR1 is SEHNR and CDR2 FQNEAQ (reference sequence). CDR3 length: 15 residues. V lost 2 bases and J lost 0, with 10 bases in between. Overall study findings and caveats: Follow-up analysis later connected one missense variant in DCLRE1C with trimming of TCR beta V- and J-genes.

The rearrangement joins TRBV7-9 to TRBJ1-2; D gene ambiguous. The sample was PBMCs. This TCR was recovered from a male donor in good health and CMV-seronegative. Here the CDR3 DNA reads TGTGCCAGCAGCTTATCCCAGACACCTAACTATGGCTACACCTTC. The encoded protein is CASSLSQTPNYGYTF.